Listed below are T cell receptor beta chains from one sample, sequenced in a study of shared clonotypes between healthy human individuals. Sequencing was performed with immunoSEQ multiplex PCR; in TCRdb, only in-frame clones are kept and a portion is missing. The sample holds about 1 million clones; roughly 80% are singletons and the top ten take approximately 1.5%. The sequencing input was memory CD4+ T cells sorted from blood. The origin of the receptors is a man younger than 30 in good health. The CDR3 runs from the conserved cysteine through the conserved F or W. A D gene is named only where the DNA matches it firmly. Expanded clones get a size class; other rows say once, few or many, or leave the size out.

d_call j_call v_call clone_size cdr3_nt cdr3_aa
- TRBJ2-7 TRBV30 - TGTGCCTGGAATAGAGGAAATTCCTACGAGCAGTACTTC CAWNRGNSYEQYF
TRBD1 TRBJ1-2 TRBV4-1 - TGCGCCAGCAGCCAAGTGACAGGGGGGAGCTATGGCTACACCTTC CASSQVTGGSYGYTF
TRBD2 TRBJ2-1 TRBV5-4 - TGTGCCAGCAGGGGCGGGGGCCTAGCGGGAGGGCCGAGTGAGCAGTTCTTC CASRGGGLAGGPSEQFF
- TRBJ1-4 TRBV29-1 - TGCAGCGTTGTCGGCCCAGGGAATGAAAAACTGTTTTTT CSVVGPGNEKLFF
- TRBJ1-4 TRBV29-1 - TGCAGCGTTGGCGGGCAGGGCCGGGAAAAACTGTTTTTT CSVGGQGREKLFF
TRBD2 TRBJ2-7 TRBV19 - TGTGCCAGTAGTCCCGGCAGCGGGAGGGTCGACGAGCAGTACTTC CASSPGSGRVDEQYF
- TRBJ2-7 TRBV7-9 once TGTGCCAGCAGCTTAAGCGGTATCGAGCAGTACTTC CASSLSGIEQYF
- TRBJ2-2 TRBV11-3 once TGTGCCAGCAGCTCCTACGGGGTCACCGGGGAGCTGTTTTTT CASSSYGVTGELFF
- TRBJ2-3 TRBV4-1 - TGCGCCAGCAGCCAAGACCCCAGCGTAGATACGCAGTATTTT CASSQDPSVDTQYF
TRBD1 TRBJ2-2 TRBV6-1 - TGTGCCAGCAGTGAACTAACAGGGGTGACCGGGGAGCTGTTTTTT CASSELTGVTGELFF
TRBD1 TRBJ1-2 TRBV7-9 - TGTGCCAGCAGCTTATCCGGGACAGTACCCCACACCTTC CASSLSGTVPHTF
- TRBJ1-2 TRBV28 - TGTGCCAGCAGTTCTCGGCCCCGGACTTATGGCTACACCTTC CASSSRPRTYGYTF
TRBD2 TRBJ2-1 TRBV5-4 once TGTGCCAGCAGCACATCCGGGGGGGACTACAATGAGCAGTTCTTC CASSTSGGDYNEQFF
- TRBJ1-6 TRBV27 - TGTGCCAGCAAGGGGGTCACCTATAATTCACCCCTCCACTTT CASKGVTYNSPLHF
- TRBJ2-1 TRBV27 - TGTGCCAGCAGCAGAACACAGGTTACCAATGAGCAGTTCTTC CASSRTQVTNEQFF
TRBD2 TRBJ2-7 TRBV19 - TGTGCCAGTAGCTTTACTAGCGCTTCCTACGAGCAGTACTTC CASSFTSASYEQYF
- TRBJ1-5 TRBV9 - TGTGCCAGCAGCGTAGAGGCAGCTAGCAATCAGCCCCAGCATTTT CASSVEAASNQPQHF
- TRBJ2-3 TRBV11-1 once TGTGCCAGCAGCTTAGCGAGGGGGGGCGCGACAGATACGCAGTATTTT CASSLARGGATDTQYF
TRBD1 TRBJ2-1 TRBV10-3 - TGTGCCACCGGACAGGGGGCCGGTGAGCAGTTCTTC CATGQGAGEQFF
- TRBJ1-1 TRBV28 - TGTGCCAGCAGTTTGGGTATTGGGTCCATGATGAACACTGAAGCTTTCTTT CASSLGIGSMMNTEAFF
- TRBJ1-5 TRBV6-1 - TGTGCCAGCAGTGACGGACAGTTAAGGGTCCAGCCCCAGCATTTT CASSDGQLRVQPQHF
- TRBJ2-1 TRBV11-2 - TGTGCCAGCAGCCTAAGGGCGGACAGCTCCTACAATGAGCAGTTCTTC CASSLRADSSYNEQFF
TRBD2 TRBJ2-5 TRBV9 - TGTGCCAGCAGCGCGGGAGGGCAAAATGAAGAGACCCAGTACTTC CASSAGGQNEETQYF
- TRBJ1-1 TRBV11-2 - TGTGCCAGCAGCTTGGCAGGAGGGGCGGCTTTCTTT CASSLAGGAAFF
TRBD2 TRBJ2-3 TRBV18 few TGTGCCAGCTCACCACCGGGACTAGCGGGGGCCCGCACAGATACGCAGTATTTT CASSPPGLAGARTDTQYF
- TRBJ1-6 TRBV7-9 many TGTGCCAGCAGCTTGGGGACCAATTCACCCCTCCACTTT CASSLGTNSPLHF
TRBD2 TRBJ2-3 TRBV6-1 once TGTGCCAGCAGTGAAGCGTCGGCTAGCGGGGTTCCAGATACGCAGTATTTT CASSEASASGVPDTQYF
- TRBJ1-4 TRBV13 - TGTGCCAGCAGCTCGGGGGGTGAAAAACTGTTTTTT CASSSGGEKLFF
- TRBJ1-4 TRBV2 - TGTGCCAGCAGTGAGGCAGGAGTGGCTAATGAAAAACTGTTTTTT CASSEAGVANEKLFF
TRBD2 TRBJ2-3 TRBV18 once TGTGCCAGCTCACTGACTAGCGGAGTCACAGATACGCAGTATTTT CASSLTSGVTDTQYF
- TRBJ1-6 TRBV21-1 few TGTGCCAGCAGCGACACCCCGATAGGGGGCGCGCTTAGCTCCTATAATTCACCCCTCCACTTT CASSDTPIGGALSSYNSPLHF
- TRBJ1-1 TRBV4-3 - TGCGCCAGCAGCCCACTCCCCGGGGTCGGGACTGAAGCTTTCTTT CASSPLPGVGTEAFF
TRBD1 TRBJ1-5 TRBV19 few TGTGCCAGTAGACAGGGGGCGAGCAATCAGCCCCAGCATTTT CASRQGASNQPQHF
- TRBJ1-1 TRBV5-1 few TGCGCCAGCAGCGCGGGGGCCGTGAACACTGAAGCTTTCTTT CASSAGAVNTEAFF
- TRBJ1-6 TRBV5-6 - TGTGCCAGCAGCTTCCCCAGTTCACCCCTCCACTTT CASSFPSSPLHF
- TRBJ2-7 TRBV6-1 - TGTGCCAGCAGCCCCGGGTCCTCCTACGAGCAGTACTTC CASSPGSSYEQYF
- TRBJ1-1 TRBV11-2 once TGTGCCAGCAGCTCTTCTTATACTGAAGCTTTCTTT CASSSSYTEAFF
TRBD2 TRBJ2-7 TRBV5-1 - TGCGCCAGCAGCACAGGACTAGGCGAGCAGTACTTC CASSTGLGEQYF
TRBD2 TRBJ2-1 TRBV9 - TGTGCCAGCAGCGTTGAAAGCGGGAGGGGGCAGTTCTTC CASSVESGRGQFF
TRBD1 TRBJ1-4 TRBV18 - TGTGCCAGCTCACCAGGACAGGGCGGTCGTGAAAAACTGTTTTTT CASSPGQGGREKLFF
- TRBJ2-6 TRBV7-3 few TGTGCCAGCAGCCAATCGGGCTCTGGGGCCAACGTCCTGACTTTC CASSQSGSGANVLTF
TRBD1 TRBJ2-7 TRBV7-9 - TGTGCCAGCAGCCAGACAGGGGGCTCCTCCTACGAGCAGTACTTC CASSQTGGSSYEQYF
- TRBJ1-5 TRBV6-5 - TGTGCCAGCGGGGGGGGGATTAATCAGCCCCAGCATTTT CASGGGINQPQHF
- TRBJ2-7 TRBV5-1 many TGCGCCAGCAGAAGCACCGGGACGACCTACGAGCAGTACTTC CASRSTGTTYEQYF
- TRBJ1-2 TRBV10-2 - TGCGCCAGCAGTGAGCAGGAGGGAAGCTACACCTTC CASSEQEGSYTF
- TRBJ2-7 TRBV30 - TGTGCCTGGAGCCCTGGAAGCTCCTACGAGCAGTACTTC CAWSPGSSYEQYF
TRBD1 TRBJ1-4 TRBV7-2 few TGTGCCAGCAGCCCCTTGCCGGGACAGGGGAATGAAAAACTGTTTTTT CASSPLPGQGNEKLFF
- TRBJ1-1 TRBV6-4 few TGTGCCAGCAGTCCCCTCGGAGGAAGAACTGAAGCTTTCTTT CASSPLGGRTEAFF
TRBD1 TRBJ2-5 TRBV28 - TGTGCCAGCAGTTCACCGACAGGGGTAGAGACCCAGTACTTC CASSSPTGVETQYF
TRBD1 TRBJ2-2 TRBV5-6 few TGTGCCAGCAGCGGGCGGACAGGGGCGGGCGGGGAGCTGTTTTTT CASSGRTGAGGELFF
TRBD2 TRBJ2-3 TRBV15 - TGTGCCACCAGCAGTATAGCGGGGGGTCTAAACACAGATACGCAGTATTTT CATSSIAGGLNTDTQYF
- TRBJ2-3 TRBV5-4 - TGTGCCAGCAGCTTGTTAGCGTGGGACACTTCCACCGATACGCAGTATTTT CASSLLAWDTSTDTQYF
- TRBJ1-5 TRBV6-1 once TGTGCCAGCAGTGAAATCCGCGGGGGGCCCCAGCATTTT CASSEIRGGPQHF
- TRBJ1-2 TRBV15 few TGTGCCACCAGCAGAGACGATGGCTATGGCTACACCTTC CATSRDDGYGYTF
- TRBJ1-5 TRBV4-1 - TGCGCCAGCAGCCTGTGGGGGCTTAATCAGCCCCAGCATTTT CASSLWGLNQPQHF
TRBD1 TRBJ1-1 TRBV6-5 few TGTGCCAGCAGCAGGGGGGGCGGCACTGAAGCTTTCTTT CASSRGGGTEAFF
- TRBJ2-1 TRBV20-1 many TGCAGTGCTACCAAAGGGAGTGAGCAGTTCTTC CSATKGSEQFF
- TRBJ1-2 TRBV25-1 few TGTGCCAGCAGTGAGGGGGTTTTGGGCTACACCTTC CASSEGVLGYTF
- TRBJ1-1 TRBV30 - TGTGCCTGGAAAAAAGGGGGATTGAACACTGAAGCTTTCTTT CAWKKGGLNTEAFF
- TRBJ2-2 TRBV10-3 - TGTGCCATCAGGGTCGCAGACAACACCGGGGAGCTGTTTTTT CAIRVADNTGELFF